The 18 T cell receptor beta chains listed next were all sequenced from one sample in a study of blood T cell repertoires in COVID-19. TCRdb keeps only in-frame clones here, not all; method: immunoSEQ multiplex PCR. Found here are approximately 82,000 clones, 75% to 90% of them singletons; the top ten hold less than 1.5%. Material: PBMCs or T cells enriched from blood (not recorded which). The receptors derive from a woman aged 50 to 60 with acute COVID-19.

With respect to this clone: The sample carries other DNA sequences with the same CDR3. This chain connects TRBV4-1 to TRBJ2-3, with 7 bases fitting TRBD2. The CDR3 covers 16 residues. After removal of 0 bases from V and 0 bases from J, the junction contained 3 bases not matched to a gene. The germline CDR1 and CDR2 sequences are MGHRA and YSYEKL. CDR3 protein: CASSQEGLLSTDTQYF. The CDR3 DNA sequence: TGCGCCAGCAGCCAAGAGGGACTACTCAGCACAGATACGCAGTATTTT.

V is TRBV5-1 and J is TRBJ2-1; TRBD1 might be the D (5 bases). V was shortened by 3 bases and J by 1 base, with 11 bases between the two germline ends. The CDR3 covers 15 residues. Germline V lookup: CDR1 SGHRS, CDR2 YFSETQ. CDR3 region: CASSSPSGSYNEQFF. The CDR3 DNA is TGCGCCAGCAGCTCGCCCTCAGGGTCCTACAATGAGCAGTTCTTC. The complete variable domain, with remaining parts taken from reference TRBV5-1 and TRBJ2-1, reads KAGVTQTPRYLIKTRGQQVTLSCSPISGHRSVSWYQQTPGQGLQFLFEYFSETQRNKGNFPGRFSGRQFSNSRSEMNVSTLELGDSALYLCASSSPSGSYNEQFFGPGTRLTVL.

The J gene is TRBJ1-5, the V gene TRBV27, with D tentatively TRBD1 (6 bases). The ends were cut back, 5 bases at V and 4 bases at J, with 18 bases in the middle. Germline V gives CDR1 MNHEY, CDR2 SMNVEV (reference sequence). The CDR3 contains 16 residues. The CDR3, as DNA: TGTGCCAGCAGTCTAGGGGGGGCTCGGTTTAATCAGCCCCAGCATTTT. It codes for CASSLGGARFNQPQHF.

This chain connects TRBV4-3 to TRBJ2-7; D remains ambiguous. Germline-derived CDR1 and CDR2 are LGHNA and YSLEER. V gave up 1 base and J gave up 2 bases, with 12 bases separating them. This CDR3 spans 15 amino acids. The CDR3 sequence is CASSQGILATYEQYF. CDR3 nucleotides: TGCGCCAGCAGCCAAGGTATCCTCGCTACCTACGAGCAGTACTTC.

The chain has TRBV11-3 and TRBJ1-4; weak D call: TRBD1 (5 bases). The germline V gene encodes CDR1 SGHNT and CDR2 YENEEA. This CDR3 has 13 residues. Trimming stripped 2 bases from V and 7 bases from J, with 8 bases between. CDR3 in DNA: TGTGCCAGCAGCTTACCCAGGGCTGAAAAACTGTTTTTT. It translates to CASSLPRAEKLFF.

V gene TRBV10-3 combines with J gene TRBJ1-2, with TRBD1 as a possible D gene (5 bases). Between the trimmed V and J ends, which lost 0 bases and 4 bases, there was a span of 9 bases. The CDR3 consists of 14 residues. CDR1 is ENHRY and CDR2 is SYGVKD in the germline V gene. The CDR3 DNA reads TGTGCCATCAGTGAGTCGGGGGGGACCTATGGCTACACCTTC. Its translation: CAISESGGTYGYTF.

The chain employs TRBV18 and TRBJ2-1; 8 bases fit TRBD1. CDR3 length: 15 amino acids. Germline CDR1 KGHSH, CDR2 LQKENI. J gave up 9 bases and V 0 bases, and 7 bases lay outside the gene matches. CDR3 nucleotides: TGTGCCAGCTCACCACCGCAGGACAGGGCTCGTGAGCAGTTCTTC. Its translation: CASSPPQDRAREQFF.

The CDR3 region is CASSTWWRANEKLFF. The CDR3 DNA reads TGTGCCAGCAGTACTTGGTGGAGGGCTAATGAAAAACTGTTTTTT. The chain is built from TRBV28 and TRBJ1-4; unclear D gene. Germline V lookup: CDR1 MDHEN, CDR2 SYDVKM. The CDR3 consists of 15 residues. Trimming cost V 5 bases and J 3 bases, with 13 bases left between them.

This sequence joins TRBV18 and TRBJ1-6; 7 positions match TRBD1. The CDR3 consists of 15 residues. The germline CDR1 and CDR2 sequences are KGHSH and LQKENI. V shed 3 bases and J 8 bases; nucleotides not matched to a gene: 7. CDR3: CASSPYTGDYSPLHF. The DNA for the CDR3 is TGTGCCAGCTCACCTTATACAGGGGACTATTCACCCCTCCACTTT.

Here the CDR3 reads CASSQTYQSSSGNTIYF. CDR3 sequence (DNA): TGTGCCAGCAGTCAGACTTATCAATCTAGCTCTGGAAACACCATATATTTT. The rearrangement uses TRBV6-4 and TRBJ1-3, with D hard to call. The CDR3 runs to 17 residues. The V gene lost 5 bases and the J gene lost 0 bases, with 17 bases spanning the gap. Germline V gene sequence: CDR1 MRHNA, CDR2 SNTAGT.

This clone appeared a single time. The CDR3 DNA reads as TGTGCCAGCAGCAAAGACAGGGGGCCCTACGAGCAGTACTTC. Translation gives CASSKDRGPYEQYF. V and J are TRBV6-5 and TRBJ2-7; 10 bases are shared with TRBD1. The V gene's germline CDR1 is MNHEY and CDR2 SVGAGI. The CDR3 sequence is 14 residues long. Trimming removed 6 bases from V and 2 bases from J; junction bases left unmatched: 4.

CDR3 DNA: TGTGCCACCAGCAGTCCTACCGGCAGGGGGCGCCCTTACTCTGGGGCCAACGTCCTGACTTTC. The encoded protein is CATSSPTGRGRPYSGANVLTF. The V and J genes are TRBV15 and TRBJ2-6; 8 nucleotides line up with TRBD1. The germline gives CDR1 LNHNV, CDR2 YYDKDF (reference sequence). V shed 3 bases, J shed 0 bases, and the junction held 16 bases outside the gene matches. This CDR3 region has 21 residues.

This CDR3 is CSASTPRGGNYEQYF. For the CDR3, the DNA is TGCAGTGCTAGTACCCCCCGGGGAGGGAACTACGAGCAGTACTTC. The V call is TRBV20-1, the J call TRBJ2-7, with 7 nucleotides matching TRBD2. Germline V gives CDR1 DFQATT, CDR2 SNEGSKA (reference sequence). The junction had 11 bases not matched to a gene; V was cut back by 3 bases and J by 3 bases. The CDR3 spans 15 residues.

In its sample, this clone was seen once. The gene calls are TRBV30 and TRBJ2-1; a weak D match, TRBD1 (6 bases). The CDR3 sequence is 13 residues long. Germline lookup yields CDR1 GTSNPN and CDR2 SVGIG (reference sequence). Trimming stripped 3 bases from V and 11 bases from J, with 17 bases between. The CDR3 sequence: CAWRQGATDKQFF. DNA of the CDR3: TGTGCCTGGAGACAGGGAGCTACCGATAAGCAGTTCTTC.

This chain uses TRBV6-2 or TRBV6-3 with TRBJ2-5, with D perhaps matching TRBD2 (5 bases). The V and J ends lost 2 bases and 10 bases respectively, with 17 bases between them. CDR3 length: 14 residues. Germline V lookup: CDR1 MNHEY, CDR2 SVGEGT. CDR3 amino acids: CASSYDGGRNGQYF. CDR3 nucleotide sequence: TGTGCCAGCAGTTACGATGGAGGACGCAACGGCCAGTACTTC.

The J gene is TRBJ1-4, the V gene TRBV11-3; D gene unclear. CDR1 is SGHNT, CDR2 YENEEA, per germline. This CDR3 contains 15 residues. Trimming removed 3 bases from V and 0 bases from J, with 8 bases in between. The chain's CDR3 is CASSFATATNEKLFF. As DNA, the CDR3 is TGTGCCAGCAGCTTCGCAACAGCAACTAATGAAAAACTGTTTTTT.

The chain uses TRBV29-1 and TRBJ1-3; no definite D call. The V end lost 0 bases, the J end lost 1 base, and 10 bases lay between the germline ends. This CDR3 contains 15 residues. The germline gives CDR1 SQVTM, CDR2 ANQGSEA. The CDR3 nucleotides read TGCAGCGTTGAAGACCACGGGAGGTCTGGAAACACCATATATTTT. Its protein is CSVEDHGRSGNTIYF.

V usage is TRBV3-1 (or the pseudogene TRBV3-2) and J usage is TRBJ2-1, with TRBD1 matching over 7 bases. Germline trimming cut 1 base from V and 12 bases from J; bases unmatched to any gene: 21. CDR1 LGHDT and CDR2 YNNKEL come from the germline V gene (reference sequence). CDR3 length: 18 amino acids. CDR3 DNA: TGTGCCAGCAGCCAAGGGACAGGCCGTTTGAGATCTACAATGACGCAGTTCTTC. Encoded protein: CASSQGTGRLRSTMTQFF.